The T cell receptor (beta chain) described here comes from a study of T-cell reconstitution after alpha-beta-depleted transplantation in children. Preparing the TCRbeta library involved the use of unique molecular identifiers. TCRdb called the PCR reads again in MiXCR, with one record for every CDR3 protein. The sample contains approximately 340,000 distinct CDR3 sequences, 9% to 12% of which appear only once. This clonotype was counted a few times. CDR3 length equals 15 residues. Unmatched junction bases numbered 6, after V lost 5 bases and J lost 2 bases. Looked up from germline, CDR1 is SGHVS and CDR2 is FQNEAQ.

Sequences were derived from PBMCs from the stem cell graft donor, sampled from the stem cell graft. The TCR originated in a human donor who donated a stem cell graft to a child with acute lymphoblastic leukemia. The J gene is TRBJ2-7, the V gene TRBV7-8, with 10 bases fitting TRBD1. The CDR3 sequence: CASSNTGTGAYEQYF. DNA of the CDR3: TGTGCCAGCAGCAACACCGGGACAGGGGCCTACGAGCAGTACTTC.